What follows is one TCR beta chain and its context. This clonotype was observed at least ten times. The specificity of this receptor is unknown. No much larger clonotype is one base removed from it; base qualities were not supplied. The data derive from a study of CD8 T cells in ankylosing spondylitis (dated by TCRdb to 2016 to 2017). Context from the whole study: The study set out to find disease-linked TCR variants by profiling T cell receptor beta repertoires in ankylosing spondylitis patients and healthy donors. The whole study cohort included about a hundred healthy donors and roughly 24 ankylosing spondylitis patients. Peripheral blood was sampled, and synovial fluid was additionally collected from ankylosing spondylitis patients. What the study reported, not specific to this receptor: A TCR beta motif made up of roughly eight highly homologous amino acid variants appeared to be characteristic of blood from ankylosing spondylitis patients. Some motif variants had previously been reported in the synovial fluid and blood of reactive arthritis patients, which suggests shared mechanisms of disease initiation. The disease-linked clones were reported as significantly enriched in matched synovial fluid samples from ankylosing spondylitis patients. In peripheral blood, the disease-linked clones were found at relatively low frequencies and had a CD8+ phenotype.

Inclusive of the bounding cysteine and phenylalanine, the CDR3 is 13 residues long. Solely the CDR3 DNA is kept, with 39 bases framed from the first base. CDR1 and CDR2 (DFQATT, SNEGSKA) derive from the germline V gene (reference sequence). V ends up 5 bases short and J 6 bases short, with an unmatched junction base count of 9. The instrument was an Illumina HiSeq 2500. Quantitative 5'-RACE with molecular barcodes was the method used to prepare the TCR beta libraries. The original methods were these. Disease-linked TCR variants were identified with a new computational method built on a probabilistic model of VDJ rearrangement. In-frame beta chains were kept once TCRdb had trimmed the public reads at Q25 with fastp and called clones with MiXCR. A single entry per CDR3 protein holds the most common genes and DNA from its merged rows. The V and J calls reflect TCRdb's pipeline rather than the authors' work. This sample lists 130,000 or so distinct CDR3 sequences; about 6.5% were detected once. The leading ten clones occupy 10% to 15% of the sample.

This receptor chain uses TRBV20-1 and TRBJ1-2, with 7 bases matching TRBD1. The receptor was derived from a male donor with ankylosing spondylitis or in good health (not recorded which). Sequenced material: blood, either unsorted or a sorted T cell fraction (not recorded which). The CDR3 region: CSAGRQGVDGYTF. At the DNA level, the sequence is TGCAGTGCTGGGCGACAGGGAGTGGATGGCTACACCTTC.